Given below is one T cell receptor (beta chain) in context. This clonotype was picked up many times. Its antigen has not been determined. Base qualities are missing; no much larger clone stands one base away. The source of the sample is a study of regulatory T cells in long-lasting Graves disease (dated by TCRdb to about 2021). Concerning the study at large: Antithyroid drugs had been taken for less than 3 months by newly diagnosed Graves' disease patients. Patients with persistent Graves' disease were compared with patients with newly diagnosed Graves' disease using TCR sequencing and RNA sequencing of peripheral blood. The study was conducted in China and was registered as a clinical trial. A total of some 33 samples were covered by TCR sequencing, comprising approximately 13 persistent and 20 or so newly diagnosed Graves' disease patients.

The sample's time point label, decoded: newly diagnosed GD, antithyroid drugs for less than 3 months. RNA was extracted from PBMCs in TRIzol for both TCR sequencing and RNA sequencing. The diagnosis of Graves' disease was made according to American Thyroid Association guidelines. Patients were recruited from an endocrinology department in Xi'an, China. Each patient gave 7 to 9.5 milliliters of peripheral blood, collected in an EDTA anticoagulant tube. Ficoll Paque Plus density gradient separation was used to isolate PBMCs, and no further T cell sorting was done. An Agilent 2100 Bioanalyzer and agarose gel were used to check RNA quality, and a NanoDrop 2000 was used to measure RNA concentration. In the germline V gene, CDR1 corresponds to SQVTM and CDR2 to ANQGSEA. Spanning cysteine to phenylalanine, the CDR3 consists of 13 amino acids. This entry keeps only the CDR3 DNA: 39 bases, framed from base 1. Germline trimming: 6 bases from V, 3 bases from J; junction bases outside gene matches: 4.

Library construction relied on multiplex PCR. The run used an Illumina HiSeq 4000. iRepertoire HTBI primers and Arm-PCR amplification of CDR3 regions were used to construct TCR beta libraries. Before sequencing, the PCR products underwent gel purification. Turning to the authors' computational methods: Across samples, roughly 60 TRBV and over 11 TRBJ segments were identified and used for gene usage analysis of CDR3 amino acid clonotypes. COPE and FqMerger were used to merge filtered high-quality paired reads into contigs. BLAST was used to align contigs to IMGT TRBV, TRBD and TRBJ reference genes, with CDR3 defined following IMGT. Any clonotype with a frequency above 0.1% was counted as a highly expanded clone. Shannon entropy served as the measure of repertoire diversity, while the Gini coefficient captured V-J evenness. Clonotypes shared by more than one individual were considered public. Using fastp at Q25 and MiXCR, TCRdb reprocessed the public reads and kept productive beta chains. One record per CDR3 amino acid sequence lists the most common genes and DNA. V and J calls and clone size were set by TCRdb, not the authors. The sample includes around 250,000 distinct CDR3 sequences, with 18% observed a single time. The ten largest clones capture around 15% of the sample.

Here is what the overall study found, with its caveats: Compared with newly diagnosed patients, persistent Graves' disease patients had lower TCR Shannon entropy and fewer highly expanded clones, which suggests clonal expansion. Persistent patients shared more public clonotypes among themselves (under 3,000) than newly diagnosed patients did (over 950). Only peripheral blood was studied, because thyroid tissue, the primary lesion, was inaccessible. Only the TCR beta chain was sequenced and analyzed. TRBV28, TRBJ1-2 and TRBJ2-5 were preferentially used in persistent disease, while TRBV20-1 and TRBJ2-1 were favored in newly diagnosed disease. The authors noted that the small sample size was a limitation that may lower accuracy.

The data were also submitted as part of a second study, on T cells in Graves' hyperthyroidism and ophthalmopathy. From the second report: Graves' hyperthyroidism was defined as stable when no progression to ophthalmopathy occurred over 18 months of follow-up. Hyperthyroidism patients were aged 18 to 65 years and newly diagnosed, with disease duration of less than 2 months. Patients with uncontrolled infections, other autoimmune diseases, pregnancy or lactation were excluded. Diagnoses were based on clinical symptoms, serum thyroxine and TRAb, thyroid ultrasound and orbital computed tomography. A first-round RT-PCR of the TCR CDR3 used the HTBI primer set with the Qiagen OneStep RT-PCR kit. Blood samples also contained most of the expanded thyroid clonotypes (frequency above 0.001), which suggests that blood repertoires may reflect thyroid immune responses. A model built on a 13 V-J signature distinguished ophthalmopathy from stable hyperthyroidism, reaching roughly 88% sensitivity and 81.08% specificity in cross-validation and 80%/75% in testing. In validation, the model predicted progression to ophthalmopathy with approximately 71% sensitivity and approximately 72% specificity, a median of 6.5 months before onset. To identify TCR V-J signatures that set the groups apart, the researchers used a discovery cohort of about a hundred patients, made up of about 44 with Graves' ophthalmopathy and some 56 with stable Graves' hyperthyroidism. Prospective prediction of ophthalmopathy was tested in an independent validation cohort consisting of about 19 hyperthyroidism patients and about 17 patients who later progressed to ophthalmopathy. For training and testing, the 100 or so patients in the discovery cohort were randomly divided in a 7:3 ratio. Thyroid tissue and blood T-cell repertoires from six or seven Graves' hyperthyroidism patients were also compared in the study. After blood sampling, hyperthyroidism patients were treated with methimazole at a starting dose of 30 mg daily, and ophthalmopathy patients were treated with high-dose intravenous methylprednisolone. The libraries were constructed in a second round of multiplex PCR and then size-selected and purified. The libraries were sequenced on an Illumina HiSeq2000 using paired-end 100 bp reads. SOAPnuke was used to process the raw data, removing reads that contained adapters or uncalled bases, had a mean Phred below 15, or lacked an exact match to the constant primer or identifier. High-quality paired reads were merged using COPE v1.2.5, and each unique nucleotide sequence was defined as a clonotype. Clonotypes were aligned to IMGT TRBV, TRBD and TRBJ reference segments using MiTCR v1.1. Analysis was restricted to V-J combinations with a frequency above 0.0001, which covered 99.2% of repertoires. A TCS score was defined as the ratio of F50 (clonal expansion) to E x V (chaos), with BLOSUM62-based TCRdist applied between CDR3 peptides within each V-J. Welch's t-statistics and random forest reduced approximately 520 V-J features to roughly 13, which were used in a naive Bayes classifier (R e1071). No statistical method was used to fix the sample size in advance, and group allocation was not hidden from the investigators. TCR Vbeta CDR3 sequencing of 140 or so peripheral blood samples (roughly 43 ophthalmopathy, around 80 hyperthyroidism and about 17 progressor patients) is reported in the paper.

The chain links TRBV29-1 with TRBJ1-2; 10 nucleotides in the junction match TRBD1. The sample was peripheral blood mononuclear cells (PBMCs), taken at new diagnosis, from a patient treated with antithyroid drugs. The TCR comes from a woman aged 25 to 39 with Graves disease. Donor details come from another sample of the same person, matched by shared clones. The nucleotides are TGCAGCGTCTACGGACAGGGGGACTATGGCTACACCTTC. This yields the protein CSVYGQGDYGYTF.